Below, one TCR beta chain is given with its context. Per germline, CDR1 SGHRS and CDR2 YFSETQ. This CDR3 is built from 14 residues. Trimming cost V 0 bases and J 7 bases, with 11 bases left between them. This sample is part of a study of lymphopenia after photon versus proton radiotherapy. Using immunoSEQ multiplex PCR, the repertoire was profiled, and TCRdb retains in-frame clones only, with some absent. In the table there are tens of thousands of clones, around 87% of which are singletons. This clonotype was sampled from a man older than 75 with esophageal cancer. The material sequenced was peripheral blood, taken from a patient treated with proton-based radiotherapy. V usage is TRBV5-1 and J usage is TRBJ2-4; D may correspond to TRBD1 or TRBD2 (5 bases each). The DNA of the CDR3 is TGCGCCAGCAGCTTGGGGGACGCGGGCAACATTCAGTACTTC. Translating it yields CASSLGDAGNIQYF.